This entry describes one T cell receptor (beta chain). Unmatched junction bases numbered 7, after V lost 8 bases and J lost 4 bases. The CDR3 runs to 14 residues. Looked up from germline, CDR1 is MNHNS and CDR2 is SASEGT. These data come from a study of radiotherapy plus CTLA-4 blockade in lung cancer. Clones were sequenced by immunoSEQ multiplex PCR, and TCRdb holds only the in-frame ones, with some missing. The sample lists around 38,000 clones; 65% to 90% were seen once. The sequence was obtained from a human donor with non-small cell lung cancer whose response to radiotherapy plus ipilimumab could not be evaluated. The chain joins TRBV6-1 to TRBJ2-3, with 9 bases lining up with TRBD1. The source was peripheral blood, collected from a patient treated with radiotherapy plus ipilimumab. The CDR3 loop reads CASHTGQGADTQYF. CDR3 nucleotides: TGTGCCAGCCACACGGGACAGGGTGCAGATACGCAGTATTTT.